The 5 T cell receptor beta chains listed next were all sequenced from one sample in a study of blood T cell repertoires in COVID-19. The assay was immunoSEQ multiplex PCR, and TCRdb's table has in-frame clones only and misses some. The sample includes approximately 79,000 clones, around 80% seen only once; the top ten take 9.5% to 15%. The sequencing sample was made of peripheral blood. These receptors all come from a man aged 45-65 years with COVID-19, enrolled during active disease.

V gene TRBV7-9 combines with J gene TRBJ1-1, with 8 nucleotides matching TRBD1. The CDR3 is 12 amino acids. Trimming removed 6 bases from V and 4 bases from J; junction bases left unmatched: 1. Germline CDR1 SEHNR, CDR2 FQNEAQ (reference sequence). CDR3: CASSTGGTEAFF. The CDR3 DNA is TGTGCCAGCAGTACAGGGGGCACTGAAGCTTTCTTT.

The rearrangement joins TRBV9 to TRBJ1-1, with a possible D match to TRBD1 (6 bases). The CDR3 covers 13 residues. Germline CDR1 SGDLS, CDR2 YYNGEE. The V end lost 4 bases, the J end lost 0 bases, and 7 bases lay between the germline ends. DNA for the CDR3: TGTGCCAGCAGCACAGGGATGAACACTGAAGCTTTCTTT. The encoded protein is CASSTGMNTEAFF. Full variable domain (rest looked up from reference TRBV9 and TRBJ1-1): DSGVTQTPKHLITATGQRVTLRCSPRSGDLSVYWYQQSLDQGLQFLIQYYNGEERAKGNILERFSAQQFPDLHSELNLSSLELGDSALYFCASSTGMNTEAFFGQGTRLTVV.

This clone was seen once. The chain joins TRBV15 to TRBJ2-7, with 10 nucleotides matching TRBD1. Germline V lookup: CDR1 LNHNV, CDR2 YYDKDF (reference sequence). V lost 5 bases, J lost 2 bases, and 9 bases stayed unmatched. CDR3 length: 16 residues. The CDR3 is CATSAMAGQGTYEQYF. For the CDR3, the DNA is TGTGCCACCAGCGCTATGGCGGGACAGGGGACCTACGAGCAGTACTTC.

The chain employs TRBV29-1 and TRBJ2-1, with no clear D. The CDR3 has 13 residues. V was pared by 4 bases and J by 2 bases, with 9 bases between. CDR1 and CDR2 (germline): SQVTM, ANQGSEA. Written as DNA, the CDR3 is TGCAGCGTTGTTCAATACACCTACAATGAGCAGTTCTTC. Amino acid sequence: CSVVQYTYNEQFF.

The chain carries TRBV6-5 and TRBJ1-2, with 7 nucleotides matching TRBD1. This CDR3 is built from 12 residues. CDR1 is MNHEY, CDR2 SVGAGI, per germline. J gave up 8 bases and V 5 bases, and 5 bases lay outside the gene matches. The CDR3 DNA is TGTGCCAGCAGTCAAAGGGGGCTCGGCTACACCTTC. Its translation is CASSQRGLGYTF.